A selection of T cell receptor beta chains follows, all from one sample in a study of cytomegalovirus exposure and HLA in healthy donors. Profiled with immunoSEQ multiplex PCR; TCRdb holds only in-frame clones, not every one. The sample consists of about 140,000 clones, roughly three quarters of them appearing once. Sequenced material: PBMCs. All receptors come from a man younger than 40 in good health and CMV-seronegative. Each CDR3 is given with its conserved first and last residue. The D gene is left open where the match is weak.

j_gene: TRBJ2-7
d_gene: -
v_gene: TRBV28
CDR3nt: TGCGCAATCCGGGGATCGTCCTACGAGCAGTACTTC
CDR3aa: CAIRGSSYEQYF

j_gene: TRBJ2-2
d_gene: -
v_gene: TRBV7-9
CDR3nt: TGTGCCAGCAGCTTAGCGGACGGGGCCGGGGAGCTGTTTTTT
CDR3aa: CASSLADGAGELFF

j_gene: TRBJ2-7
d_gene: -
v_gene: TRBV28
CDR3nt: TGTGCCAGCAGTTTGCGGTTGGGAGTGTCCTACGAGCAGTACTTC
CDR3aa: CASSLRLGVSYEQYF

j_gene: TRBJ2-2
d_gene: -
v_gene: TRBV4-1
CDR3nt: TGCGCCAGCAGCCATCCAATCACCGGGGAGCTGTTTTTT
CDR3aa: CASSHPITGELFF

j_gene: TRBJ2-7
d_gene: TRBD2
v_gene: TRBV28
CDR3nt: TGTGCCAGCAGTTTCCGCGGGAGAGCGGGCCACGAGCAGTACTTC
CDR3aa: CASSFRGRAGHEQYF

j_gene: TRBJ2-7
d_gene: TRBD2
v_gene: TRBV29-1
CDR3nt: TGCAGCGTCGCAAGCCTAGCGGGATTCTACGAGCAGTACTTC
CDR3aa: CSVASLAGFYEQYF

j_gene: TRBJ2-1
d_gene: TRBD2
v_gene: TRBV2
CDR3nt: TGTGCCAGCATTAGGGGCCGACTAGCGGGAAGGGCAAATGAGCAGTTCTTC
CDR3aa: CASIRGRLAGRANEQFF

j_gene: TRBJ2-3
d_gene: TRBD2
v_gene: TRBV27
CDR3nt: TGTGCCAGCAGTTTACTAGCGGGGGAGACTACGCAGTATTTT
CDR3aa: CASSLLAGETTQYF

j_gene: TRBJ2-7
d_gene: TRBD2
v_gene: TRBV14
CDR3nt: TGTGCCAGCAGCCAAGGTGGTTCTAGCGGGTTTTACGAGCAGTACTTC
CDR3aa: CASSQGGSSGFYEQYF

j_gene: TRBJ2-3
d_gene: TRBD2
v_gene: TRBV7-8
CDR3nt: TGTGCCAGCAGCCCCGGGGGGGAGGGCCTCGGGGATACGCAGTATTTT
CDR3aa: CASSPGGEGLGDTQYF

j_gene: TRBJ1-3
d_gene: -
v_gene: TRBV19
CDR3nt: TGTGCCAGTCGGAGAGGGGGAACTGTCTCTGGAAACACCATATATTTT
CDR3aa: CASRRGGTVSGNTIYF

j_gene: TRBJ2-1
d_gene: -
v_gene: TRBV7-2
CDR3nt: TGTGCCAGCAGCCCACAGGCGCAGCACGCTGAGCAGTTCTTC
CDR3aa: CASSPQAQHAEQFF

j_gene: TRBJ1-5
d_gene: TRBD1
v_gene: TRBV19
CDR3nt: TGTGCCAGTAGTGTTCTGACAGGGGGCTGGGGTCAGCCCCAGCATTTT
CDR3aa: CASSVLTGGWGQPQHF

j_gene: TRBJ2-6
d_gene: -
v_gene: TRBV4-3
CDR3nt: TGCGCCAGCAGCCAGTCTCCTGGGGCCAACGTCCTGACTTTC
CDR3aa: CASSQSPGANVLTF